This T cell receptor (beta chain) was retrieved from a study of blood T cell repertoires in COVID-19. Turning to the study itself: The United States, Italy and Spain provided the acute and convalescent COVID-19 samples. Sources were T cells, B-cell-depleted T cells, or PBMCs; the material itself was cDNA or gDNA.

Trimming took 0 bases from V and 9 from J, leaving 9 bases between them. The CDR3 has 13 residues. Germline V gives CDR1 SGHNT, CDR2 YYREEE (reference sequence). The authors' processing: Reference gene primer amplification yielded estimated nucleated cell counts. Clones were read by immunoSEQ multiplex PCR, and TCRdb kept only the in-frame ones, dropping some. Clonal size and the V and J genes are those of that table, whereas D and trimming came from the DNA. The sample consists of 60,000 to 85,000 clones, approximately 84% of them appearing once. Sample: peripheral blood. The receptor was isolated from a man aged 65 to 79 with acute or convalescent COVID-19. J is TRBJ2-2 and V is TRBV5-4; possibly TRBD1 for D (6 bases). CDR3 coding DNA: TGTGCCAGCAGCTTGGAACAGGGAAGGGAGCTGTTTTTT. Protein product: CASSLEQGRELFF.